These 20 T cell receptor beta chains came from one sample sequenced in a study of PD-1 blockade in mismatch repair-deficient tumors. Produced via immunoSEQ multiplex PCR; TCRdb's table is partial and in-frame only. The repertoire holds about 110,000 clones, about 74% seen once, with roughly 4.5% in the top ten. The material sequenced was peripheral blood, taken approximately 64 weeks after starting pembrolizumab. The receptors here all came from an adult with mismatch repair-deficient cancer.

The V call is TRBV5-4, the J call TRBJ2-7, with D unresolved. V was trimmed by 5 bases and J by 3 bases, leaving 12 bases between them. The CDR3 covers 13 residues. The germline CDR1 and CDR2 sequences are SGHNT and YYREEE (reference sequence). The CDR3 DNA reads TGTGCCAGCAGGGGGTGGGCTAGCTACGAGCAGTACTTC. It encodes CASRGWASYEQYF.

The chain links TRBV11-3 to TRBJ2-2; possible D gene TRBD1, 5 bases. Trimming removed 0 bases at V and 3 bases at J, with 5 bases between. CDR1 is SGHNT, CDR2 YENEEA, per germline. This CDR3 spans 14 amino acids. In DNA, the CDR3 is TGTGCCAGCAGCTTAGAGACAGACACCGGGGAGCTGTTTTTT. It encodes CASSLETDTGELFF.

The chain carries TRBV4-1 and TRBJ1-5; the D gene is possibly TRBD1 (6 bases). This CDR3 is built from 13 residues. CDR1 and CDR2 from the germline V gene are MGHRA and YSYEKL. V was clipped by 6 bases and J by 7 bases, with 13 bases between them. The CDR3 sequence is CASSQSGDQPQHF. The CDR3 nucleotides are TGCGCCAGCAGTCAGTCAGGGGACCAGCCCCAGCATTTT.

This chain's CDR3 is CASGWREGETQYF. CDR3 nucleotide sequence: TGTGCTAGTGGGTGGCGGGAGGGAGAGACCCAGTACTTC. The rearrangement uses TRBV12-5 and TRBJ2-5; 9 positions match TRBD2. The germline CDR1 and CDR2 sequences are LGHNT and FRNRAP. J lost 4 bases, V lost 6 bases, and 3 bases had no gene match. The CDR3 consists of 13 residues.

Points on this clone: Germline is not matched at one junction end, which may reflect a read error. The DNA of the CDR3 is TGTGCCAGCAGCATAGCGGTTGGGGCAGATACGCAGTATTTT. Amino acids: CASSIAVGADTQYF. The rearrangement links TRBV7-8 to TRBJ2-3; weak D call: TRBD2 (6 bases). This CDR3 has 14 amino acids. Per germline, CDR1 SGHVS and CDR2 FQNEAQ.

This chain uses TRBV25-1 with TRBJ1-1; the D is unclear. This CDR3 region has 17 residues. CDR1 and CDR2 (germline): MGHDK, SYGVNS. The germline V and J ends were trimmed by 4 bases and 0 bases, with 18 bases remaining between them. The CDR3 nucleotides are TGTGCCAGCAGTGGGCCGATAATTACCCCCATGAACACTGAAGCTTTCTTT. The encoded protein is CASSGPIITPMNTEAFF.

V usage is TRBV7-2 and J usage is TRBJ1-2; TRBD1 is a possible D gene (6 bases). From germline, CDR1 is SGHTA and CDR2 FQGNSA. The V end lost 5 bases, the J end lost 3 bases, and 16 bases lay between the germline ends. CDR3 size: 15 residues. In nucleotides, the CDR3 is TGTGCCAGCAGCCCAGGCCCGGGACAAGACTATGGCTACACCTTC. Translating it yields CASSPGPGQDYGYTF. Combining the CDR3 with reference TRBV7-2 and TRBJ1-2 gives the whole variable domain GAGVSQSPSNKVTEKGKDVELRCDPISGHTALYWYRQSLGQGLEFLIYFQGNSAPDKSGLPSDRFSAERTGGSVSTLTIQRTQQEDSAVYLCASSPGPGQDYGYTFGSGTRLTVV.

The chain couples TRBV30 to TRBJ2-3; the D is unclear. CDR1 is GTSNPN and CDR2 is SVGIG in the germline V gene (reference sequence). V lost 5 bases to trimming and J lost 2 bases, with 11 bases between them. The CDR3 has 13 amino acids. CDR3 sequence reads: CAWGPENTDTQYF. CDR3 sequence (DNA): TGTGCCTGGGGACCAGAGAACACAGATACGCAGTATTTT. Full variable domain (remainder filled in from reference TRBV30 and TRBJ2-3): SQTIHQWPATLVQPVGSPLSLECTVEGTSNPNLYWYRQAAGRGLQLLFYSVGIGQISSEVPQNLSASRPQDRQFILSSKKLLLSDSGFYLCAWGPENTDTQYFGPGTRLTVL.

The V and J genes are TRBV11-1 and TRBJ1-3; no firm D call. The CDR3 consists of 16 residues. The germline V gene has CDR1 SGHAT and CDR2 FQDESV (reference sequence). V lost 2 bases to trimming and J lost 3 bases, with 14 bases between them. CDR3 sequence (DNA): TGTGCCAGCAGCTTATCCGCCACGCTCGGTGGAAACACCATATATTTT. Protein: CASSLSATLGGNTIYF.

J is TRBJ2-3 and V is TRBV9; the D gene could be TRBD1 or TRBD2 (5 bases each). The CDR3 extends over 14 amino acids. Germline lookup yields CDR1 SGDLS and CDR2 YYNGEE. V was pared by 1 base and J by 2 bases, with 8 bases between. The CDR3 here is CASSVRGDTDTQYF. DNA of the CDR3: TGTGCCAGCAGCGTAAGGGGAGACACAGATACGCAGTATTTT.

In its sample, this clone was seen a few times. The V call is TRBV19, the J call TRBJ2-7; 12 bases match TRBD1. The germline V gene has CDR1 LNHDA and CDR2 SQIVND (reference sequence). V lost 5 bases to trimming and J lost 3 bases; unmatched junction nucleotides: 5. CDR3 size: 15 residues. The CDR3 nucleotides read TGTGCCAGTAGTTTGGGGACAGGGGGCTTCTACGAGCAGTACTTC. Residues: CASSLGTGGFYEQYF.

The chain combines TRBV7-6 with TRBJ2-7, with 7 bases identical to TRBD1. J gave up 1 base and V 4 bases, and 4 bases lay outside the gene matches. This CDR3 contains 14 residues. Germline V gene sequence: CDR1 SGHVS, CDR2 FNYEAQ. CDR3 in DNA: TGTGCCAGCAGCTGGGGGACAGAATCCTACGAGCAGTACTTC. As protein: CASSWGTESYEQYF.

The gene calls are TRBV5-6 and TRBJ2-1; D may correspond to TRBD1 or TRBD2 (6 bases each). V was trimmed by 0 bases and J by 4 bases, leaving 14 bases between them. Germline-derived CDR1 and CDR2 are SGHDT and YYEEEE. The CDR3 covers 16 residues. CDR3 amino acids: CASSLEGGSRYNEQFF. CDR3 nucleotide sequence: TGTGCCAGCAGCTTGGAGGGGGGATCAAGGTACAATGAGCAGTTCTTC.

This clone has more than one count but fewer than ten. This chain joins TRBV15 and TRBJ1-5, with unresolved D. The V gene lost 3 bases and the J gene lost 0 bases, with 12 bases spanning the gap. Germline loops: CDR1 LNHNV, CDR2 YYDKDF (reference sequence). The CDR3 has 16 amino acids. The CDR3 is CATSSLKGPSNQPQHF. The CDR3 bases are TGTGCCACCAGCAGTCTCAAGGGTCCTAGCAATCAGCCCCAGCATTTT.

The J gene is TRBJ1-1, the V gene TRBV6-4; perhaps TRBD1 as D (5 bases). The germline V gene has CDR1 MRHNA and CDR2 SNTAGT. The CDR3 has 14 residues. V dropped 8 bases and J dropped 0 bases, with 13 bases sitting between them. The chain's CDR3 is CASPKKGMNTEAFF. The DNA for the CDR3 is TGTGCCAGCCCCAAAAAGGGGATGAACACTGAAGCTTTCTTT.

Only a few counts were recorded for this clone. This chain joins TRBV7-2 and TRBJ1-4; the match to TRBD1 covers 9 bases. There are 14 residues in the CDR3. The ends lost 5 bases at V and 6 bases at J; junction bases unmatched: 4. Germline loops: CDR1 SGHTA, CDR2 FQGNSA. The CDR3 sequence: CASSTTGGYEKLFF. CDR3 in DNA: TGTGCCAGCAGCACCACAGGGGGCTATGAAAAACTGTTTTTT.

This clone was seen only once. Other DNA variants within this sample encode the same CDR3. The genes are TRBV19 and TRBJ1-1; 9 positions agree with TRBD1. The germline gives CDR1 LNHDA, CDR2 SQIVND (reference sequence). The CDR3 runs 14 residues. With 4 bases clipped from V and 1 base from J, the junction kept 1 base outside the gene matches. CDR3 in DNA: TGTGCCAGTAGTACGGACAGGGGGAACACTGAAGCTTTCTTT. Encoded protein: CASSTDRGNTEAFF. The full variable domain, its missing parts supplied by reference TRBV19 and TRBJ1-1, is DGGITQSPKYLFRKEGQNVTLSCEQNLNHDAMYWYRQDPGQGLRLIYYSQIVNDFQKGDIAEGYSVSREKKESFPLTVTSAQKNPTAFYLCASSTDRGNTEAFFGQGTRLTVV.

V gene TRBV5-5 combines with J gene TRBJ1-2; 9 nucleotides match TRBD1. There are 14 residues in the CDR3. In germline, CDR1 is SGHKS, CDR2 YYEKEE (reference sequence). Trimming removed 3 bases from V and 3 bases from J; junction bases left unmatched: 3. The CDR3 reads CASSSGTGYYGYTF. In DNA form, the CDR3 reads TGTGCCAGCAGCTCCGGGACAGGGTACTATGGCTACACCTTC.

The rearrangement joins TRBV4-1 to TRBJ2-2, with TRBD2 identical over 10 bases. The length of the CDR3 is 18 residues. CDR1 and CDR2 (germline): MGHRA, YSYEKL. J was trimmed by 4 bases and V by 0 bases; bases with no gene match: 8. CDR3 sequence (DNA): TGCGCCAGCAGCCAAGAAGCAGCGGGAGGGCTAGGCACCGGGGAGCTGTTTTTT. Amino acid sequence: CASSQEAAGGLGTGELFF.

This clone was counted only a few times. The V and J genes are TRBV4-1 and TRBJ2-1; D is unclear. V was trimmed by 0 bases and J by 8 bases, leaving 2 bases between them. From germline, CDR1 is MGHRA and CDR2 YSYEKL. The CDR3 is made up of 11 amino acids. CDR3 sequence: CASSQEDEQFF. The CDR3 bases are TGCGCCAGCAGCCAAGAGGATGAGCAGTTCTTC.